This TCR beta chain is from a study of shared clonotypes between healthy human individuals. Study-level information: Each donor had three CD4 naive, three CD4 memory, two CD8 naive and one CD8 memory plate. Whole-study results and caveats: Naive subsets generally had larger estimated richness than memory subsets.

The naive CD8 subset, CD45RO-negative cells positively selected for CCR7, excluded terminally differentiated effector memory CD45RA+ cells. Nashville, Tennessee was home to all donors, who were Caucasian adults. As for this clone: Antigen specificity is unknown.

Using immunoSEQ multiplex PCR, the repertoire was profiled, and TCRdb retains in-frame clones only, with some absent. The sample holds about 600,000 clones, less than 97% seen once. Germline-derived CDR1 and CDR2 are LNHDA and SQIVND (reference sequence). Between the trimmed V and J ends, which lost 4 bases and 0 bases, there was a span of 13 bases. This CDR3 spans 16 amino acids. The receptor comes from a woman in her 30s in good health. The sample comprised naive CD8+ T cells sorted from blood. The chain joins TRBV19 to TRBJ2-1; TRBD2 is a possible D gene (6 bases). As DNA, the CDR3 is TGTGCCAGTAGTACCCTGGCGGGGAGCTCCTACAATGAGCAGTTCTTC. Encoded protein: CASSTLAGSSYNEQFF.